This T cell receptor beta chain was identified in a study of T-cell reconstitution after alpha-beta-depleted transplantation in children. This clonotype was observed a handful of times. Unique molecular identifiers were used to barcode this TCRbeta library. TCRdb reprocessed the PCR reads with MiXCR, giving one entry per CDR3 protein. The table has a few hundred thousand distinct CDR3 sequences, about 17% seen once. V lost 0 bases and J 12 bases, leaving 12 bases between the germline ends. Per the germline V gene, CDR1 is LGHNA and CDR2 is YNFKEQ. CDR3 size: 12 residues. This specimen consisted of PBMCs from the stem cell graft donor, obtained from the stem cell graft. This chain uses TRBV4-2 with TRBJ2-7; perhaps TRBD2 as D (6 bases). This receptor was obtained from a human donor who donated a stem cell graft to a child with acute lymphoblastic leukemia. CDR3 sequence (DNA): TGTGCCAGCAGCCAAGATCGGGGGAGGCGGTACTTC. Residues: CASSQDRGRRYF.